Presented here are 18 T cell receptor beta chains from one specimen sequenced in a study of post-analysis software for immune sequencing data. The study's findings and limits: Patients had higher frequencies than controls of about five TRBV segments, including TRBV5-6, TRBV5-1 and TRBV20-1.

Built from TCR beta cDNA, the libraries had unique molecular identifiers in them. TCRdb reanalysed the PCR reads using MiXCR and keeps one entry per CDR3 protein. The data contain around 400,000 distinct CDR3 sequences, about a third of them singletons. These receptors' targets are unknown. What was sequenced was blood. These receptor sequences come from a girl aged 10 to 17 with multiple sclerosis.

CDR3 in amino acids: CASRKLAGSEVGVTQYF. As DNA, the CDR3 is TGTGCCAGCAGGAAACTAGCGGGTTCAGAGGTTGGAGTGACCCAGTACTTC. The gene calls are TRBV2 and TRBJ2-5; 9 nucleotides match TRBD2. Germline lookup yields CDR1 SNHLY and CDR2 FYNNEI. The CDR3 totals 17 residues. Trimming removed 6 bases from V and 7 bases from J; junction bases left unmatched: 18.

The J gene is TRBJ2-3, the V gene TRBV11-2; 7 bases map to TRBD1. This CDR3 is 15 amino acids long. V lost 5 bases, J lost 6 bases, and 11 bases stayed unmatched. The germline V gene has CDR1 SGHAT and CDR2 FQNNGV. The DNA for the CDR3 is TGTGCCAGCAGCGGGGACAGTAGCGTCACCGATACGCAGTATTTT. Translating it yields CASSGDSSVTDTQYF.

This clonotype was detected only a few times. The chain is built from TRBV7-9 and TRBJ1-1; the match to TRBD1 covers 7 bases. Unmatched junction bases numbered 3, after V lost 4 bases and J lost 1 base. The germline gives CDR1 SEHNR, CDR2 FQNEAQ (reference sequence). The CDR3 contains 14 residues. CDR3 protein: CASSSTGPNTEAFF. CDR3 bases: TGTGCCAGCAGCTCGACAGGGCCGAACACTGAAGCTTTCTTT.

The chain combines TRBV7-9 with TRBJ1-2, with 7 positions matching TRBD1. The trim removed 5 bases at V and 3 bases at J, leaving 9 bases unmatched. The CDR3 loop spans 15 amino acids. Germline-derived CDR1 and CDR2 are SEHNR and FQNEAQ (reference sequence). This CDR3 reads CASSTLTGQHYGYTF. In DNA form, the CDR3 reads TGTGCCAGCAGCACCCTTACGGGACAGCACTATGGCTACACCTTC.

This clonotype turned up a few times. The chain has TRBV7-9 and TRBJ1-6; no clear D. The germline V and J ends were trimmed by 5 bases and 6 bases, with 11 bases remaining between them. The CDR3 totals 14 residues. Germline CDR1 is SEHNR and CDR2 is FQNEAQ (reference sequence). Written as DNA, the CDR3 is TGTGCCAGCAGCATTACGGCTATTAATTCACCCCTCCACTTT. Amino acids: CASSITAINSPLHF.

The chain employs TRBV5-1 and TRBJ2-2, with 10 nucleotides matching TRBD1. Germline V gives CDR1 SGHRS, CDR2 YFSETQ. V lost 4 bases, J lost 3 bases, and 3 bases stayed unmatched. The CDR3 has 15 residues. The CDR3 region is CASSTGQGHTGELFF. The CDR3 bases are TGCGCCAGCAGCACGGGACAGGGGCACACCGGGGAGCTGTTTTTT.

This chain joins TRBV5-1 and TRBJ2-5; TRBD1 agrees at 11 bases. In germline, CDR1 is SGHRS, CDR2 YFSETQ. Losses at the gene ends were 4 bases for V and 5 bases for J; bases not matched to a gene: 13. The CDR3 is 17 residues long. CDR3 sequence (DNA): TGCGCCAGCAGCCTCGCGCCGGGACAGGGGGTTCTGGAGACCCAGTACTTC. Translated: CASSLAPGQGVLETQYF.

This chain joins TRBV4-1 and TRBJ2-7, with 14 bases matching TRBD2. This CDR3 is 17 amino acids long. Germline CDR1 reads MGHRA; CDR2 reads YSYEKL. V was clipped by 4 bases and J by 2 bases; unmatched bases: 7. The CDR3 nucleotides are TGCGCCAGCAGCCGGTCGGGACTAGCGGGGGAGACCTACGAGCAGTACTTC. It encodes CASSRSGLAGETYEQYF.

This clonotype has at least ten counts. The chain joins TRBV29-1 to TRBJ2-5, with TRBD1 matching over 9 bases. The CDR3 runs to 14 residues. The germline gives CDR1 SQVTM, CDR2 ANQGSEA. V lost 3 bases to trimming and J lost 3 bases; unmatched junction nucleotides: 5. The CDR3 nucleotides read TGCAGCGTTGACCCTACAGGGGGCGAAGAGACCCAGTACTTC. Its protein is CSVDPTGGEETQYF.

The chain couples TRBV6-5 to TRBJ2-1; D gene ambiguous. The CDR3 runs to 14 residues. The V and J ends lost 7 bases and 0 bases respectively, with 10 bases between them. Germline CDR1 reads MNHEY; CDR2 reads SVGAGI. The DNA of the CDR3 is TGTGCCAGCAAAGGACCGAGCTCCTACAATGAGCAGTTCTTC. This encodes CASKGPSSYNEQFF.

This clonotype was recorded at least ten times. The chain links TRBV6-5 to TRBJ2-7; TRBD2 matches at 9 bases. Germline CDR1 reads MNHEY; CDR2 reads SVGAGI. This CDR3 region has 15 residues. V trimming: 5 bases; J trimming: 2 bases; junction bases outside the gene matches: 7. The CDR3 reads CASSAPGLATYEQYF. CDR3 sequence (DNA): TGTGCCAGCAGTGCCCCGGGACTAGCAACCTACGAGCAGTACTTC.

This clonotype has more than one count but fewer than ten. The chain is built from TRBV20-1 and TRBJ2-5; D not certain. The CDR3 extends over 10 amino acids. V lost 4 bases and J 9 bases, leaving 9 bases between the germline ends. Germline CDR1 is DFQATT and CDR2 is SNEGSKA (reference sequence). For the CDR3, the DNA is TGCAGTGCTACGCCCTCGGCCCAGTACTTC. As protein: CSATPSAQYF.

V is TRBV12-3 or TRBV12-4 and J is TRBJ2-7; 9 nucleotides agree with TRBD1. This CDR3 region has 16 residues. V shed 4 bases, J shed 5 bases, and the junction held 12 bases outside the gene matches. This chain's CDR3 is CASSSYRGPVPHEQYF. As DNA, the CDR3 is TGTGCCAGCAGTTCATACAGGGGGCCGGTTCCCCACGAGCAGTACTTC.

A note on this clonotype: This CDR3 is missing its conserved last phenylalanine or tryptophan, likely due to a read error. The genes are TRBV27 and TRBJ2-2; no firm D call. V lost 6 bases, J lost 2 bases, and 4 bases lay in between. In germline, CDR1 is MNHEY, CDR2 SMNVEV (reference sequence). This CDR3 contains 12 residues. This chain's CDR3 is CASRKNTGELFC. CDR3 coding DNA: TGTGCCAGCAGGAAAAACACCGGGGAGCTGTTTTGT.

This clonotype was observed a handful of times. CDR3 DNA sequence: TGTGCCAGCTCACCAGACCCTGGGGGTTCACCCCTCCACTTT. It encodes CASSPDPGGSPLHF. The chain joins TRBV18 to TRBJ1-6, with D possibly matching TRBD1 (5 bases). This CDR3 has 14 amino acids. V shed 2 bases and J shed 9 bases, with 11 bases lying between them. Germline assignment: CDR1 KGHSH and CDR2 LQKENI.

V usage is TRBV20-1 and J usage is TRBJ2-3; 7 bases map to TRBD1. The CDR3 has 13 amino acids. Per germline, CDR1 DFQATT and CDR2 SNEGSKA (reference sequence). The V and J ends lost 3 bases and 1 base, in that order; junction bases with no gene match: 1. CDR3 sequence: CSARGTGTDTQYF. CDR3 nucleotide sequence: TGCAGTGCTAGGGGGACAGGCACAGATACGCAGTATTTT.

Regarding this clonotype: The CDR3 ends on some other residue instead of the conserved phenylalanine or tryptophan, so this is likely a read error. V and J are TRBV20-1 and TRBJ1-4, with a possible D match to TRBD1 (6 bases). The CDR3 sequence is 13 residues long. V lost 5 bases to trimming and J lost 5 bases, with 12 bases between them. Per germline, CDR1 DFQATT and CDR2 SNEGSKA (reference sequence). The CDR3 protein is CSAPGTPNEKLFL. The CDR3, as DNA: TGCAGTGCTCCAGGGACACCAAATGAAAAACTGTTTTTG.

This clonotype was picked up a small number of times. This rearrangement joins TRBV2 to TRBJ2-7; D is undetermined. The CDR3 runs to 13 residues. CDR1 and CDR2 from the germline V gene are SNHLY and FYNNEI. The germline V and J ends were trimmed by 6 bases and 3 bases, with 12 bases remaining between them. In nucleotides, the CDR3 is TGTGCCAGCAGCACAAGCAGAAACTACGAGCAGTACTTC. This gives the protein CASSTSRNYEQYF.